This TCR beta chain was obtained from a study of cytomegalovirus exposure and HLA in healthy donors. Points from the study as a whole: Published work reported that the classifier diagnosed cytomegalovirus status with high specificity and sensitivity. A prior analysis recorded that most TCR beta V segments were productive about 87% or about 30% of the time.

As regards this clone: Its antigen is unidentified.

The PCR had 60 Vbeta and 13 Jbeta primers. Assay used: immunoSEQ multiplex PCR; TCRdb lists only in-frame clones, some missing. The table records 80,000 to 100,000 clones, 70% to 80% of them present only once. J was trimmed by 7 bases and V by 10 bases; bases with no gene match: 7. The CDR3 runs to 13 residues. The germline V gene encodes CDR1 LNHDA and CDR2 SQIVND (reference sequence). The specimen was PBMCs. The receptor's source is a man between 25 and 39 years old in good health and CMV-seropositive. The genes are TRBV19 and TRBJ1-5; 10 bases align to TRBD1. The CDR3 region has the DNA TGTGCCACGGGAGGGACAGGGGAACAGCCCCAGCATTTT. Translated: CATGGTGEQPQHF.